What follows describes a single TCR beta chain. Other DNA sequences of this sample code for an identical CDR3. The data are from a study of blood T cell repertoires in COVID-19. The method was immunoSEQ multiplex PCR; TCRdb's version includes in-frame clones alone and lacks a portion of them. Here the sample spans 300,000 to 450,000 clones, around 87% being singletons. Looked up from germline, CDR1 is SGHRS and CDR2 is YFSETQ. Trimming cost V 1 base and J 1 base, with 5 bases left between them. The CDR3 is 13 amino acids. Sequencing was carried out using PBMCs or T cells enriched from blood (not recorded which). This TCR came from a man aged 25 to 40 who had recovered from COVID-19. The chain is built from TRBV5-1 and TRBJ2-5; D remains ambiguous. The CDR3 sequence is CASSLTVQETQYF. The CDR3 bases are TGCGCCAGCAGCTTGACGGTCCAAGAGACCCAGTACTTC.